This TCR beta chain was sequenced for a study of identifying expanded T cells in peripheral blood. The CDR3 extends over 10 amino acids. Trimming took off 8 bases at V and 5 bases at J, with 7 bases between the two ends. Germline CDR1 reads MNHNS; CDR2 reads SASEGT. TCRdb's copy holds only in-frame clones and misses some; the assay was immunoSEQ multiplex PCR. The sample includes about 78,000 clones, approximately 90% seen only once; the top ten take about 20%. The specimen was blood. This TCR was sampled from a person aged 18 to 70 in good health. The chain recombines TRBV6-1 with TRBJ2-7, with D hard to call. The CDR3 bases are TGTGCCAGCTGGCTCCACGAGCAGTACTTC. Protein product: CASWLHEQYF.